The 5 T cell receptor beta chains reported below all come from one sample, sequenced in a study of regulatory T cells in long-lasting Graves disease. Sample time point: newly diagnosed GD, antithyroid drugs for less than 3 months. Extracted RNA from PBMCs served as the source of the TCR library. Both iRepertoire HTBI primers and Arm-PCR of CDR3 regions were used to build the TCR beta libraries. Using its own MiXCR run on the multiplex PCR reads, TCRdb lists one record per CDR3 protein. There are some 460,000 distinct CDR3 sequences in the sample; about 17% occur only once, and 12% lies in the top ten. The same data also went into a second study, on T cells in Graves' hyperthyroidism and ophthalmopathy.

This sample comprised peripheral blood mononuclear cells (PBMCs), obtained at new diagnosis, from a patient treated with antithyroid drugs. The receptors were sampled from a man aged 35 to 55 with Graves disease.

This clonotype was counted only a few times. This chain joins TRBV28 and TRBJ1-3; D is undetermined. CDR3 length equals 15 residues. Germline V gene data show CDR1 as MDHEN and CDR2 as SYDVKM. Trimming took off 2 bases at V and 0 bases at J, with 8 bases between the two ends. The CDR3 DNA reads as TGTGCCAGCAGTTTACAGGCAAACTCTGGAAACACCATATATTTT. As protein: CASSLQANSGNTIYF.

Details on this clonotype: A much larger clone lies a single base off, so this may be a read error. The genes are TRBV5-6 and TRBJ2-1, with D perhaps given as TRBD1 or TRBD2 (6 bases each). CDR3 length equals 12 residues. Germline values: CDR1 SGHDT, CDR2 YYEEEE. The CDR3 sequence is CANSGGGTEQFF. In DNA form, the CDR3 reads TGTGCCAACAGCGGAGGGGGGACTGAGCAGTTCTTC.

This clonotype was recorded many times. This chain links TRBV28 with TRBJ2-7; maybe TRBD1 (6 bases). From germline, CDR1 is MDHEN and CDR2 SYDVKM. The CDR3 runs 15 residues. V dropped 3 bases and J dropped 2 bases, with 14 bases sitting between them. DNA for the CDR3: TGTGCCAGCAGTTTCAGGGGTTACGGCCCCTACGAGCAGTACTTC. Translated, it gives CASSFRGYGPYEQYF.

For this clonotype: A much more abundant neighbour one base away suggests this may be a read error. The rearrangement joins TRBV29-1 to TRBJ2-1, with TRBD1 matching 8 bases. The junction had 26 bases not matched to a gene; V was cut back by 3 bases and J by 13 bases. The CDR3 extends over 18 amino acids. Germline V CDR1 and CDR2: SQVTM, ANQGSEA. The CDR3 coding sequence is TGCAGCGTTGAGGGACAGGTCCCGGGGATTCTCTGGGGGGAGACCCAGTTCTTC. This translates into CSVEGQVPGILWGETQFF.

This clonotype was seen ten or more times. CDR3 nucleotide sequence: TGCAGTGCTAGCACCGGGACAGTTAATGAAAAACTGTTTTTT. Translated: CSASTGTVNEKLFF. V gene TRBV20-1 combines with J gene TRBJ1-4, with 7 bases aligning to TRBD1. Trimming removed 3 bases from V and 4 bases from J; junction bases left unmatched: 5. Germline V gives CDR1 DFQATT, CDR2 SNEGSKA (reference sequence). The length of the CDR3 is 14 residues.